The rows below give T cell receptor beta chains drawn from one sample of a study of cytomegalovirus exposure and HLA in healthy donors. The repertoire was sequenced with immunoSEQ multiplex PCR; TCRdb's copy has only in-frame clones and lacks some. There are 100,000 to 150,000 clones in the sample; 76% occur only once, and roughly 2% lies in the top ten. What was sequenced was PBMCs. The receptors shown here come from a man aged 50 or older in good health and CMV-seronegative. Both conserved end residues are trimmed from each CDR3.

J gene,V gene,CDR3 protein
TRBJ1-1,TRBV6-5,ASSSLGRVIEAF
TRBJ1-2,TRBV28,ASSGQANYGYT
TRBJ2-2,TRBV2,ASTSTGELF
TRBJ1-1,TRBV15,ATSRDRSLGTEAF
TRBJ2-1,TRBV4-1,ASSLSESSYNEQF
TRBJ2-3,TRBV5-6,ASSFIGGADTQY
TRBJ2-3,TRBV6-1,ASRVGTLSTDTQY
TRBJ1-1,TRBV7-8,ASSSLGGAGTEAF
TRBJ2-7,TRBV13,ASSLGPVSYEQY
TRBJ1-4,TRBV7-8,ASSFNAGSNEKLF
TRBJ1-2,TRBV5-8,ASPSQGPFAWGYT
TRBJ1-2,TRBV7-9,SSSSLLDRERNGYT
TRBJ1-4,TRBV7-8,ASSLAAREFSEKLF
TRBJ1-4,TRBV5-6,ASSLRQVTNEKLF
TRBJ2-5,TRBV20-1,SGEAETQY
TRBJ1-5,TRBV4-1,ASSQEAGVAQPQH
TRBJ2-1,TRBV28,ASSSLTRYQF
TRBJ1-1,TRBV2,ASREQGADIGDRGEAF
TRBJ1-3,TRBV27,ASSLQGNPGNTIY
TRBJ1-2,TRBV15,ATTQMDRVEHGYT
TRBJ2-3,TRBV14,ASSQASGADTQY
TRBJ2-7,TRBV2,ASSEDRYAYEQY
TRBJ1-1,TRBV10-3,AIRLETGVNTEAF
TRBJ1-2,TRBV15,ATSRGRQVDYGYT
TRBJ2-3,TRBV15,ATSNQGTQY
TRBJ2-1,TRBV4-3,ASSQGGGSPYNEQF
TRBJ2-1,TRBV6-7,ASSKPGQRYNEQF
TRBJ2-7,TRBV6-5,ASRTQGTYEQY
TRBJ1-2,TRBV2,ASSDQNYGYT
TRBJ2-5,TRBV5-1,ASSLAFSKETQY
TRBJ1-2,TRBV4-1,ASSQPPGTGGGYT
TRBJ2-3,TRBV5-1,ASSPGTSGGRGDTQY
TRBJ2-4,TRBV10-3,AISLTSGPVKNIQY
TRBJ1-2,TRBV6-5,ASSFRGQRLGYT
TRBJ1-2,TRBV4-3,ASSQEGGMDYGYT
TRBJ1-5,TRBV19,ASSIRDVSNQPQH
TRBJ2-2,TRBV30,AWSFGVAGELF